This T cell receptor beta chain was observed in a study of T-cell memory formation after mild COVID-19. Overall study context: TCR clusters were mostly confined to one donor each. Study-level results: Memory sampled before infection contained some responding clones, suggesting cross-reactive memory joined. Clones contracting day 15 to 85 were balanced CD4/CD8; later expanders leaned CD4+.

One entry per CDR3 protein, called by TCRdb with MiXCR from the 5' RACE reads. The sample consists of approximately 180,000 distinct CDR3 sequences, 16% of them appearing once. The CDR3 spans 13 residues. Looked up from germline, CDR1 is GTSNPN and CDR2 is SVGIG (reference sequence). V lost 3 bases and J 14 bases, leaving 20 bases between the germline ends. In this sample, this clonotype turned up a few times. Its antigen is unknown. J is TRBJ2-1 and V is TRBV30; D ambiguous. This receptor was identified in an adult woman who had mild COVID-19 (a few samples of this study predate the infection). Cell type and time point are not known. The sequencing sample was made of PBMCs or a T cell subset sorted from them (not recorded which). CDR3 residues: CAWSPHVSAGEFF. CDR3 nucleotides: TGTGCCTGGAGCCCTCATGTATCGGCTGGCGAGTTCTTC.